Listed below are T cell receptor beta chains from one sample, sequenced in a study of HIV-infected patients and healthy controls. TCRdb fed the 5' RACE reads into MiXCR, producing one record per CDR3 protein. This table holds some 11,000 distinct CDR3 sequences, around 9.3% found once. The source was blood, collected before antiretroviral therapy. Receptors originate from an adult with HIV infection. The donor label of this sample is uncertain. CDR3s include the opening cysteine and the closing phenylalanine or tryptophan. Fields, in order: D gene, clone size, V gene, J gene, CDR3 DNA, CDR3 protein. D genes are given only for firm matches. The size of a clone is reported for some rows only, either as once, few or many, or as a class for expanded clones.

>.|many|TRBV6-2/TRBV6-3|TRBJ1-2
TGTGCCAGCAGTTATGGGGTCAGTCGGGAGAACTATGGCTACACCTTC
CASSYGVSRENYGYTF
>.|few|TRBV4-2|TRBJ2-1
TGTGCCAGCAGCCAAGATCTGGGGGGCCTGGGGAATGAGCAGTTCTTC
CASSQDLGGLGNEQFF
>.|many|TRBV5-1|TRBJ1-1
TGCGCCAGCAGCCCACAGGTGAAGAAGGACACTGAAGCTTTCTTT
CASSPQVKKDTEAFF
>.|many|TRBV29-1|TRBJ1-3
TGCAGCGTTGAAGATAGGCAGCCGGGGGGCGGCTCTGGAAACACCATATATTTT
CSVEDRQPGGGSGNTIYF
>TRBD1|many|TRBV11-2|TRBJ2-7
TGTGCCAGCAGCCTTGGACAGGGGGCGACCTACGAGCAGTACTTC
CASSLGQGATYEQYF
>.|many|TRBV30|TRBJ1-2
TGTGCCTGGAGTGCAGTGTGGGGGTATGGCTACACCTTC
CAWSAVWGYGYTF
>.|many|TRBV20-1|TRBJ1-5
TGCAGTGCTAGAGATATGAACACGGTCGGTCAGCCCCAGCATTTT
CSARDMNTVGQPQHF
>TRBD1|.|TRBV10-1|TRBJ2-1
TGCGCCAGCAGCGACGAATTCGGACAGGGCAATGAGCAGTTCTTC
CASSDEFGQGNEQFF
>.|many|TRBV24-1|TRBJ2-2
TGTGCCACCCTAGGGACGGTGACCGGGGAGCTGTTTTTT
CATLGTVTGELFF
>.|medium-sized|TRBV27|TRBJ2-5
TGTGCCAGCAGCTCCCGTAGACAATTCAGGGGCGGCGAGACCCAGTACTTC
CASSSRRQFRGGETQYF
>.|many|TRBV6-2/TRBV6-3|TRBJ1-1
TGTGCCAGCAGTTACGGACAACGAGTTTTCTTT
CASSYGQRVFF
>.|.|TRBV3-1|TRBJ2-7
TGTGCCAGCAGCCAAGATGTCGTCTACGAGCAGTACTTC
CASSQDVVYEQYF
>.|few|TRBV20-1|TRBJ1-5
TGCAGTGCTAGAGCAGGAAAGGGACAGCCCCAGCATTTT
CSARAGKGQPQHF
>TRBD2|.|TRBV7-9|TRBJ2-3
TGTGCCAGCAGCTTAGCCCTCCTGGGACTAGCGGAGGAAAATACGCAGTATTTT
CASSLALLGLAEENTQYF
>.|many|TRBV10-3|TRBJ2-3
TGTGCCATCAGTGAAGGGACCGGTTCAGATACGCAGTATTTT
CAISEGTGSDTQYF
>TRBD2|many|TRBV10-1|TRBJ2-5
TGCGCCAGCAGTGCCAGCGGGAGAGTTGAGACCCAGTACTTC
CASSASGRVETQYF
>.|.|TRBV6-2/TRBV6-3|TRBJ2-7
TGTGCCAGCAGTTCCCCGGGACTTGCCTACGAGCAGTACTTC
CASSSPGLAYEQYF
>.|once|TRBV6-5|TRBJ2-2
TGTGCCAGCCGGGAGAATGGGGGAATCAACGGGGAGCTTTTTTTT
CASRENGGINGELFF
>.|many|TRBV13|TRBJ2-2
TGTGCCAGCAGCTTGGGCGTTGGGACCGGGGAGCTGTTTTTT
CASSLGVGTGELFF
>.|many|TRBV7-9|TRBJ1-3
TGTGCCAGCAGCGTACAAACCGGGACGGCTTCTGGAAACACCATATATTTT
CASSVQTGTASGNTIYF
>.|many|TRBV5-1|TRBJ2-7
TGCGCCCGCGACCCTTACAGGGCCTTCTACGAGCAGTACTTC
CARDPYRAFYEQYF
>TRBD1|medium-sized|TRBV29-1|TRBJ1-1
TGCAGCGTTGAAGGGACAGGGCTTAATGAAGCTTTCTTT
CSVEGTGLNEAFF
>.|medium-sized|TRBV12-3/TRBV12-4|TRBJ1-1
TGTGCCAGCAGTTTAGCGGGGGTCACTGAAGCTTTCTTT
CASSLAGVTEAFF
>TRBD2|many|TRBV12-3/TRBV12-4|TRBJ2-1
TGTGCCAGCAGTTTACCGACTAGCGGAGACTACAATGAGCAGTTCTTC
CASSLPTSGDYNEQFF
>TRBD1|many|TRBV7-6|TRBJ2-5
TGTGCCAGCAGCTTAGCAGGGGGCATGGTTGGAGAGACCCAGTACTTC
CASSLAGGMVGETQYF
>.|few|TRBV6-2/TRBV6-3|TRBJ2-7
TGTGCCAGCAGTTACGTGCGCGAGCAGTACTTC
CASSYVREQYF
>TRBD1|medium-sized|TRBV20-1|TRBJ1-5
TGCAGTGCTAGACTGGGACAGGACTCGTATAGCAATCAGCCCCAGCATTTT
CSARLGQDSYSNQPQHF
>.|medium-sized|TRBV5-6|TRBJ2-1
TGTGCCAGCAGCTTGGCAAACTACAATGAGCAGTTCTTC
CASSLANYNEQFF
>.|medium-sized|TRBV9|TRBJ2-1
TGTGCCAGCAGCGCACAGGGATACAATGAGCAGTTCTTC
CASSAQGYNEQFF
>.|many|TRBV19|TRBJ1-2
TGTGCCAGTAGTATCTGGGGGGGCGAGAGTGGCTACACCTTC
CASSIWGGESGYTF
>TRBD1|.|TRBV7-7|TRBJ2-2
TGTGCCAGCAGCTCCCAAGGACAGGGTAACACCGGGGAGCTGTTTTTT
CASSSQGQGNTGELFF
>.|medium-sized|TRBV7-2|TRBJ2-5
TGTGCCAGCAGCCCCGTTCGGGGCGAGACCCAGTACTTC
CASSPVRGETQYF
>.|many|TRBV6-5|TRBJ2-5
TGTGCCAGCAGCCACGGACTGGCGTACCAAGAGACCCAGTACTTC
CASSHGLAYQETQYF
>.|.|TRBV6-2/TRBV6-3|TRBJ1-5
TGTGCCAGCAGTTACTGGCCCGACACCAACAATCAGCCCCAGCATTTT
CASSYWPDTNNQPQHF
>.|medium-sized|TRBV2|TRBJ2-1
TGTGCCAGCAGTGAAGCCCCGGGCTTCTACAATGAGCAGTTCTTC
CASSEAPGFYNEQFF
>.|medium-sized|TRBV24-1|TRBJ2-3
TGTGCCACCAGTGATTTTGGGCCAGATACGCAGTATTTT
CATSDFGPDTQYF
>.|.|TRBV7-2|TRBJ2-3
TGTGCCAGCAGCTTAGATAGCGACTCCACAGATACGCAGTATTTT
CASSLDSDSTDTQYF
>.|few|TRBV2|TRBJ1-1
TGTGCCAGCAGTGAAAGGGGTACTGAAGCTTTCTTT
CASSERGTEAFF
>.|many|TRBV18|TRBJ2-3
TGTGCCAGCTCACCTATCGGGTGGGCTATAAGCACAGATACGCAGTATTTT
CASSPIGWAISTDTQYF
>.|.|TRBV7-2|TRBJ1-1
TGTGCCAGCAGCTCCGGGGCGCGCACTGAAGCTTTCTTT
CASSSGARTEAFF
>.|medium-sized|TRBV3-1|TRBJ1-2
TGTGCCAGCAGCCAAGAGTGGACAGAAGCACCTAACTATGGCTACACCTTC
CASSQEWTEAPNYGYTF
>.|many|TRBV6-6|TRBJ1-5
TGTGCCAGCTCGTCCCGGGAGAGCAATCAGCCCCAGCATTTT
CASSSRESNQPQHF